This T cell receptor beta chain was sequenced for a study of blood T cell repertoires in COVID-19. On the study more broadly: Researchers got acute and convalescent COVID-19 samples from the United States, Italy and Spain. PBMCs, B-cell-depleted T cells, or T cells were the source of the cDNA or gDNA that made up the material.

In the authors' workflow: Reference gene primers were amplified, and this amplification served to estimate nucleated cell counts. Only in-frame clones appear in the TCRdb table, and some are missing; sequencing was by immunoSEQ multiplex PCR. Clone size and V and J calls were adopted from that table, with D and trimming inferred from the DNA. This sample yields about 240,000 clones, of which 82% are seen a single time; roughly 8.2% belongs to the top ten. The Seattle site enrolled patients during active infection and followed them longitudinally. The CDR3 totals 14 residues. Per the germline V gene, CDR1 is MNHEY and CDR2 is SVGEGT. With 6 bases removed from V and 2 bases from J, the gap between germline ends came to 11 bases.

Sequencing was performed on peripheral blood. The TCR was taken from a woman older than 75 with COVID-19, enrolled during active disease. This chain joins TRBV6-2 or TRBV6-3 and TRBJ1-5; maybe TRBD1 (6 bases). The CDR3 region has the DNA TGTGCCAGCAGCTATAGGACAGGCAATCAGCCCCAGCATTTT. Translating it yields CASSYRTGNQPQHF.